This T cell receptor beta chain is drawn from a study of a mutant IDH1 vaccine in newly diagnosed glioma. CDR3 length equals 12 residues. Trimming removed 2 bases from V and 8 bases from J, with 12 bases in between. CDR1 is GTSNPN, CDR2 SVGIG, per germline (reference sequence). TCRdb's copy holds only in-frame clones and misses some; the assay was immunoSEQ multiplex PCR. Of tens of thousands of clones listed, approximately 80% are singletons. Time point meaning: baseline, week 1 (first vaccination visit). Treatment described: pre-vaccination baseline after standard-of-care therapy. The sample consisted of PBMCs, taken from a glioma patient treated with radiotherapy, temozolomide or both. The V call is TRBV30, the J call TRBJ1-1; D is uncertain. The TCR comes from a man aged 35 to 55 with glioma. Some clones in this sample may be carry-over from other donors' samples. The CDR3: CAWSSGVTEAFF. The CDR3 DNA follows: TGTGCCTGGAGTTCGGGTGTCACCGAAGCTTTCTTT.